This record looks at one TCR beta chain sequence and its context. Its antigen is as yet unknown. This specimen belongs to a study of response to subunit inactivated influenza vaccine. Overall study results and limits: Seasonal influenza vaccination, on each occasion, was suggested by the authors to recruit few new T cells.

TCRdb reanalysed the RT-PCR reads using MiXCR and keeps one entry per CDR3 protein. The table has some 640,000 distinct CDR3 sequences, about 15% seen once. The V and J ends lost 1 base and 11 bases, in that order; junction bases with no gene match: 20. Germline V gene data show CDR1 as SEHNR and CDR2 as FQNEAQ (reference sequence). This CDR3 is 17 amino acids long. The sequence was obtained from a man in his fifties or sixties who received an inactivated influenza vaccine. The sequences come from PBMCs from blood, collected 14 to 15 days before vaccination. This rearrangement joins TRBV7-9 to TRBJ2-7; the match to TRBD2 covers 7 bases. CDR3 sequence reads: CASSLGTPDVAMGGEYF. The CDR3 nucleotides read TGTGCCAGCAGCTTAGGGACACCCGACGTGGCGATGGGGGGGGAGTACTTC.